The entry that follows covers one T cell receptor (beta chain) sequence. What it binds is not known. From germline, CDR1 is SGDLS and CDR2 YYNGEE. Between the trimmed V and J ends, which lost 2 bases and 0 bases, there was a span of 9 bases. The CDR3 is made up of 15 amino acids. Generated by immunoSEQ multiplex PCR, the TCRdb table keeps only in-frame clones and is missing some. The sample has roughly 200,000 clones; 90% to 95% are singletons. The sample originates from a study of T cell responses to AZD1222 COVID-19 vaccine. Findings and caveats of the study: When two AZD1222 doses had been given, Spike-specific TCR breadth and depth rose. There were mostly white British donors and more females than males, and clonal diversity was possibly underestimated.

It was second doses at about 4 or about 12 weeks that were pooled. The source is an adult who received the AZD1222 COVID-19 vaccine. This rearrangement joins TRBV9 to TRBJ1-3, with a tentative D call TRBD1 (5 bases). The specimen comprised peripheral blood, sampled 28 days after the second AZD1222 dose. CDR3 sequence (DNA): TGTGCCAGCAGCGTGACAGCCCTCTCTGGAAACACCATATATTTT. The encoded protein is CASSVTALSGNTIYF.